These T cell receptor beta chains were read from a single sample in a study of T cell repertoires in cytomegalovirus infection. TCRdb redid the calling of the reads with MiXCR, one entry per CDR3 protein. This sample yields approximately 910,000 distinct CDR3 sequences, of which around 32% are seen a single time; around 15% belongs to the top ten. These receptors' targets are unknown. This sample comprised cultured CD8+ T cells from PBMCs, obtained from culture after CMV antigen stimulation. The receptors here all came from a human donor in good health (CMV status not recorded). Some clones in this sample may be carry-over from other donors' samples. Each CDR3 is given with its conserved first and last residue. Each record gives: CDR3 DNA, CDR3 protein, V gene, D gene, CDR3 length, J gene, clone size. The D gene is left open where the match is weak. Not all rows give a size; the values are once, few, many and, for expanded clones, a class.

TGTGCCAGCAGTGGCCTCGCGGCAGAGTCGTACTTC CASSGLAAESYF TRBV6-8 . 12 TRBJ2-7 few
TGTGCCAGCAGCACCCCGGGACAGGGGAGCCACGAGCAGTACTTC CASSTPGQGSHEQYF TRBV5-5 TRBD1 15 TRBJ2-7 .
TGTGCCAGCAGTACCGGGAGGTCCCGGGACAGGGGCAAAAACATTCAGTACTTC CASSTGRSRDRGKNIQYF TRBV28 TRBD1 18 TRBJ2-4 .
TGTGCCAGCAGCTTCACAGGGGGCGTATATCGGCCCCAGCATTTT CASSFTGGVYRPQHF TRBV5-4 TRBD1 15 TRBJ1-5 few
TGCAGTGCAGAAGAAGTGGGGAACACTGAAGCTTTCTTT CSAEEVGNTEAFF TRBV20-1 . 13 TRBJ1-1 once
TGTGCCAGTAGTATGACAGGGGATGACAATCAGCCCCAGCATTTT CASSMTGDDNQPQHF TRBV19 TRBD1 15 TRBJ1-5 few
TGTGCCAGCAGCTTAGAGTGGGGGGCCGCTTTCTTT CASSLEWGAAFF TRBV7-2 . 12 TRBJ1-1 many
TGTGCCAGTAGTATTGTAGTTTACAATGAGCAGTTCTTC CASSIVVYNEQFF TRBV19 . 13 TRBJ2-1 .
TGTGCCAGCAGCTTTCCCGGGGCAAGACATTCACCCCTCCACTTT CASSFPGARHSPLHF TRBV5-6 . 15 TRBJ1-6 .
TGTGCCAGCAGTCCGGGAAAAGGCGGGGGGCGTACAAGGGGAAACATTCAGTACTTC CASSPGKGGGRTRGNIQYF TRBV12-3/TRBV12-4 TRBD2 19 TRBJ2-4 few
TGTGCTAGCAGCTTAGTTTCAGGGAAAGAGACCCAGTACTTC CASSLVSGKETQYF TRBV7-6 . 14 TRBJ2-5 .
TGCAGCGTTCTTGCGGGTTCGGTCTACAATGAGCAGTTCTTC CSVLAGSVYNEQFF TRBV29-1 . 14 TRBJ2-1 .
TGTGCCACCAGTGATCGCGGGAATACGCAGTATTTT CATSDRGNTQYF TRBV24-1 . 12 TRBJ2-3 .
TGTGCCAGCAGTTTAAAACAGGAAAACACTGAAGCTTTCTTT CASSLKQENTEAFF TRBV12-3/TRBV12-4 . 14 TRBJ1-1 few
TGTGCCAGCAGCCCTGATGAGCATCCAAAGACCCAGTACTTC CASSPDEHPKTQYF TRBV7-9 . 14 TRBJ2-5 few
TGTGCCAGCACCCGGGACAACAAAGAGACCCAGTACTTC CASTRDNKETQYF TRBV12-3/TRBV12-4 . 13 TRBJ2-5 .
TGTGCCAGTAGTATAGATGTCGGCAGGGGGCGCGGTTTTTACGGCTACACCTTC CASSIDVGRGRGFYGYTF TRBV19 TRBD1 18 TRBJ1-2 few
TGTGCCACCAGCGTCGGGACAGGGGGAGGGCGACAGACCCAGTACTTC CATSVGTGGGRQTQYF TRBV15 TRBD1 16 TRBJ2-5 .
TGTGCTAGTGGTTCGTCGGAGAGGATAGGAGCTTTCTTT CASGSSERIGAFF TRBV12-5 . 13 TRBJ1-1 .
TGTGCCAACACCCATGAGGGGGGCTATGGCTACACCTTC CANTHEGGYGYTF TRBV7-2 . 13 TRBJ1-2 .
TGCGCCAGCAGCCAAGATGGAGGGGTGGCTGAAGCTTTCTTT CASSQDGGVAEAFF TRBV4-1 . 14 TRBJ1-1 once
TGTGCCAGCAGCCCTCCGGGTGGGACAGGGGGCGCCGTCTCAGTGAAAGCTTTCTTT CASSPPGGTGGAVSVKAFF TRBV7-9 TRBD1 19 TRBJ1-1 .
TGTGCCAGCAGAAACGGGACAGGGGGCATAAACATTCAGTACTTC CASRNGTGGINIQYF TRBV6-2/TRBV6-3 TRBD1 15 TRBJ2-4 .
TGTGCCAGCAGTTCGGTCTCCAGAGGCAATCAGCCCCAGCATTTT CASSSVSRGNQPQHF TRBV6-6 . 15 TRBJ1-5 .
TGCGCCAGCAGTACGACAGTTAGCTCTGGGGCCAACGTCCTGACTTTC CASSTTVSSGANVLTF TRBV4-3 . 16 TRBJ2-6 .
TGCAGCGCCGCCGGGACAGGGGGCCCCTACAATGAGCAGTTCTTC CSAAGTGGPYNEQFF TRBV29-1 TRBD1 15 TRBJ2-1 few
TGTGCCAGCAGCTTAGACGGGGGTGACAATGAGCAGTTCTTC CASSLDGGDNEQFF TRBV7-9 . 14 TRBJ2-1 few
TGTGCCAGCAGACTCCCGGGACTAGCGGGGGGCGGTGAGCAGTTCTTC CASRLPGLAGGGEQFF TRBV2 TRBD2 16 TRBJ2-1 .